This TCR beta chain appears in the sequencing data of a study of blood T cells in healthy people across ages. Study-level findings and limits: Roughly linearly, TCR beta diversity per million T cells fell as age increased. Researchers judged that diversity estimates from one million T cells fell short of true values.

Comment on this clonotype: Its antigen is not identified.

Trimming pared 3 bases from V and 4 bases from J, leaving 17 bases between. The CDR3 runs 16 residues. PBMCs numbering at least 6 million were isolated per sample. Sample-barcoded 5' priming and a J-beta primer mix drove a second PCR of roughly 7 to 11 cycles. Through a template-switch adaptor with 12 random nucleotides, each cDNA molecule received a tag. TCRdb re-called the 5' RACE reads through MiXCR, storing one row per CDR3 protein. The table has around 600,000 distinct CDR3 sequences, roughly 48% seen once. This sequence originates from a man of 80 years or more in good health. The V and J genes are TRBV12-3 or TRBV12-4 and TRBJ2-3; tentative D call: TRBD2 (5 bases). Sequenced material: blood. This CDR3 reads CASSLPTWGASDTQYF. As DNA, the CDR3 is TGTGCCAGCAGTTTGCCAACTTGGGGAGCTTCAGATACGCAGTATTTT.